A selection of T cell receptor beta chains follows, all from one sample in a study of blood T cell repertoires in COVID-19. TCRdb keeps only in-frame clones here, not all; method: immunoSEQ multiplex PCR. The table lists approximately 260,000 clones, roughly 80% of them singletons. Sample: peripheral blood. These TCRs come from a woman between 35 and 50 years old with active or convalescent COVID-19. The CDR3 runs from the conserved cysteine through the conserved F or W. Each record gives: V gene, CDR3 protein.

V gene: TRBV2
CDR3 protein: CASNRFLNTEAFF

V gene: TRBV2
CDR3 protein: CASAVRGLQNTIYF

V gene: TRBV5-1
CDR3 protein: CASSSRRGGETQYF

V gene: TRBV9
CDR3 protein: CASSVGPGSGTEAFF

V gene: TRBV11-2
CDR3 protein: CASSFGVREGTDTQYF

V gene: TRBV27
CDR3 protein: CASTYSQSYNEQFF

V gene: TRBV15
CDR3 protein: CATSRRTEGEQYF

V gene: TRBV7-9
CDR3 protein: CASSLGRTGTNNSPLHF

V gene: TRBV24-1
CDR3 protein: CATSDSAGSLRNEQFF

V gene: TRBV3-1/TRBV3-2
CDR3 protein: CASSQRGQNYGYTF

V gene: TRBV7-9
CDR3 protein: CASSFEGHKNTEAFF

V gene: TRBV19
CDR3 protein: CASSSGGMNQPQHF

V gene: TRBV19
CDR3 protein: CASSIAENYEQYF

V gene: TRBV10-3
CDR3 protein: CAISDPVTGSSNQPQHF